This T cell receptor (beta chain) was retrieved from a study of shared clonotypes between healthy human individuals (TCRdb year 2020). Regarding the complete study: Two women and a few men aged 18 to 49 years were included in the cohort. For each donor, CD4 naive and CD4 memory were each given three plates, CD8 naive was given two plates, and CD8 memory was given one plate. To estimate repertoire size and how much clonotype sharing occurs between individuals, the study deeply sequenced the blood TCR repertoires of about five healthy adults. To increase sequencing depth and limit assay-specific biases, TCR repertoire library preparation and sequencing were carried out by different laboratories using diverse techniques. Each donor's leukapheresis produced roughly between about 0.8 and 8.9 billion PBMCs.

The paper's findings and limits, for the study overall: The genetic and exposure-history diversity represented was limited by the small number of donors. Pairwise subsampling indicated that sequencing depth was expected to affect the degree of clonotype sharing among donors. Sampling was restricted to blood, and TCR repertoires in tissue are likely to differ from TCR repertoires in blood. When a handful of donors were compared, the shared fraction of clonotypes was about 5% for naive CD4, around 3.5% for naive CD8, about 2.5% for memory CD4, and 0.35% to 0.5% for memory CD8. Incomplete sequencing was indicated by rarefaction of sorted-subset datasets, despite the large sequencing depth. Compared with non-shared clonotypes, clonotypes shared by all four sorted-subset donors had higher generation probabilities. Estimated clonotype richness was generally larger for naive than for memory subsets.

Using the deep immunoSEQ assay, TCR CDR3 regions were amplified from genomic DNA by multiplex PCR. Extracted genomic DNA from each cell subset was distributed evenly across all wells of several immunoSEQ 96-well plates, and each plate was treated as a replicate. For sorted subsets, roughly 200 ng genomic DNA, equal to 25,000 to 35,000 T cell genomes, was loaded into each replicate PCR. Purified libraries were measured with a Qubit 3.0 fluorometer, size-checked on a Bioanalyzer 2100, and measured again with the KAPA Library Quantification kit. A separate single-read 150-cycle Illumina NextSeq 550 flow cell was used to sequence each immunoSEQ 96-well plate. In the paper's pipeline: Because only junctional sequences without quality scores were contained in the immunoSEQ output, filtering matching that applied to full-length reads could not be performed. Sequences were annotated with PyIR, a Python wrapper for IgBLAST v1.9, using IMGT germline references to assign V/J genes and CDR3. Reads were filtered out if the reads had weak V/J assignments (E-value above 1e-6), no CDR3, stop codons, out-of-frame junctions, or ambiguous translated residues. V3J clonotypes were defined as sequences sharing the same inferred V gene, J gene, and CDR3 amino acid sequence. Percentage overlap between repertoires was calculated by dividing the number of shared unique clonotypes by the size of the smaller repertoire. RTK rarefaction, the Chao1 estimator, and Recon v2.1 estimates of unobserved clonotypes were used to assess repertoire richness. For all TCRbeta clonotypes obtained by the gDNA method from four donors, generation probabilities were computed with OLGA. TCRdb took over this immuneACCESS table, retaining in-frame rearrangements with V and J assigned. Such tables are incomplete; in checked studies, under half of the missing clones stem from an unresolved V gene, and the remainder is unexplained. V and J calls and clone size come straight from that table; D and trimming were deduced from the DNA. For this sample the table gives roughly 2.4 million clones, of which about 94% were detected only once. Roughly 0.13% of the sample belongs to the ten largest clones.

Healthy HIV-negative adults with no recently reported acute infections or vaccinations were included as donors. Every donor was a Caucasian adult living in Nashville, Tennessee, USA. CD4+ T cells were enriched by magnetic negative selection, after which naive cells were positively selected on CD45RA and the negative fraction was taken as the memory subset. Blood was collected by leukapheresis, and PBMCs were isolated by Ficoll-Histopaque density gradient centrifugation and then cryopreserved in liquid nitrogen vapor phase. Analytical flow cytometry was used to check the purity and quantity of each magnetically sorted T cell population. Genomic DNA was isolated from each sorted fraction and quantified by UV absorbance on a Nanodrop 2000c. The junction shows trimming of 3 bases on V and 5 bases on J, plus 7 bases between the germline ends. The CDR3 spans 12 residues, from the cysteine through the phenylalanine. This entry keeps only the CDR3 DNA: 36 bases, framed from base 1. CDR1 and CDR2 are read off the germline V gene as SNHLY and FYNNEI.

For this clone: The specificity of this receptor is unknown. The record has no base qualities; no much larger clone is one base away.

Sequencing was carried out using naive CD4+ T cells sorted from blood. The sample's cell subset or site label, in plain terms: CD45RA+ positively selected. The rearrangement combines TRBV2 with TRBJ2-5; too little of a D gene remains to name it. The source of this sequence is a man aged 18 to 30 in good health. The CDR3 reads CASSERWETQYF. The DNA sequence is given as TGTGCCAGCAGTGAGCGATGGGAGACCCAGTACTTC.